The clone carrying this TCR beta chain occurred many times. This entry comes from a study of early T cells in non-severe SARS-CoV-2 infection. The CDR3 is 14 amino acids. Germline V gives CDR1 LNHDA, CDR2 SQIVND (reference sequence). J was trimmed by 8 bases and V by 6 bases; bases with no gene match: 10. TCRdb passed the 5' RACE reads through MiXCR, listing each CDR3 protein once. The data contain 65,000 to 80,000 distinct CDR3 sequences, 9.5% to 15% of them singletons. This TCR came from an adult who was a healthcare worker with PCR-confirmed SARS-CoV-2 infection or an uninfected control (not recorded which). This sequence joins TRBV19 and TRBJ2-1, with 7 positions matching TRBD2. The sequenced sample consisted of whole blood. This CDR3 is CASSYQGGIDEQFF. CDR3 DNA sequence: TGTGCCAGTAGCTACCAGGGAGGGATCGATGAGCAGTTCTTC.